This T cell receptor (beta chain) was documented in a study of blood T cell repertoires in COVID-19. Study context: Whether acute or convalescent, the COVID-19 samples came from the United States, Italy and Spain.

Trimming removed 9 bases at V and 7 bases at J, with 19 bases between. The germline CDR1 and CDR2 sequences are MNHEY and SVGAGI. The CDR3 spans 13 residues. Participant age was roughly 18 to 95 years, and participants resided in 25 or so US areas. Participants' reported clinical history set cohort assignment. Authors' data handling: By means of reference gene primer amplification, nucleated cell counts were estimated. Here immunoSEQ multiplex PCR was the method, and the copy in TCRdb shows in-frame clones only, minus some. V, J and clone size are taken as reported in that table, and D and trimming were inferred from the DNA itself. The sample carries 200,000 to 250,000 clones, approximately 90% recorded once.

The sequence was collected from a woman in her late teens or twenties in a cohort exposed to, infected with or recovered from COVID-19 (not recorded which). The sequencing sample was made of PBMCs or T cells enriched from blood (not recorded which). The chain couples TRBV6-5 to TRBJ2-7, with D tentatively TRBD1 (7 bases). The CDR3 DNA follows: TGTGCCAGTGGGGGGTCCCCCAGGGGGGAGCAGTACTTC. Protein product: CASGGSPRGEQYF.